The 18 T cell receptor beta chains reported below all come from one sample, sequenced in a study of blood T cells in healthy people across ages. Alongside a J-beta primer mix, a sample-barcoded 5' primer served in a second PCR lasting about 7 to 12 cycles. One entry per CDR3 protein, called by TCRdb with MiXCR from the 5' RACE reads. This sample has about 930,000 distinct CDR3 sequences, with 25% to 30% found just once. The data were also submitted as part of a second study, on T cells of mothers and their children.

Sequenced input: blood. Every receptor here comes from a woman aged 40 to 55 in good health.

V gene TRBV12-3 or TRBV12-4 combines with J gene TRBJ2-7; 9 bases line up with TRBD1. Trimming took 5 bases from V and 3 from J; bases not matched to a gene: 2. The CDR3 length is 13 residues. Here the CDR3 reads CASSKDRGYEQYF. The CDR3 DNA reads TGTGCCAGCAGTAAGGACAGGGGCTACGAGCAGTACTTC.

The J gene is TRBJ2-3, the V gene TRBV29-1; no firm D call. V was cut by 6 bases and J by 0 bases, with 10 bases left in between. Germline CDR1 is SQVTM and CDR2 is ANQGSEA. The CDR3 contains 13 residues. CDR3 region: CSVHRPSTDTQYF. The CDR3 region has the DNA TGCAGCGTCCACCGGCCAAGCACAGATACGCAGTATTTT.

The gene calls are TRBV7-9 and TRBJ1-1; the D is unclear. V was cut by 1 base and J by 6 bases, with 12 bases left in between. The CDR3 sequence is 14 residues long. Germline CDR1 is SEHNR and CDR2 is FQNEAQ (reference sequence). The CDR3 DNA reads TGTGCCAGCAGCTTAGAGTGGCCGGGTTCTGAAGCTTTCTTT. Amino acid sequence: CASSLEWPGSEAFF.

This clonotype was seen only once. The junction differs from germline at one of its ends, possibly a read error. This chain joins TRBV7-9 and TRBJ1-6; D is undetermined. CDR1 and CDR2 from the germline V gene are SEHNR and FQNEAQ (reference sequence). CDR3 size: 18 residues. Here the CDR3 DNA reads TGTGTCAGCAGCTCGAGGGATGGGGAGGTCGGACTTAATTCACCCCTCCACTTT. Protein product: CVSSSRDGEVGLNSPLHF.

The CDR3 here is CASSSTARGGTEAFF. The CDR3 DNA is TGTGCCAGTAGTTCAACGGCCAGGGGTGGAACTGAAGCTTTCTTT. J is TRBJ1-1 and V is TRBV19; D may be TRBD1 (6 bases). In germline, CDR1 is LNHDA, CDR2 SQIVND (reference sequence). CDR3 length equals 15 residues. Trimming pared 5 bases from V and 5 bases from J, leaving 18 bases between.

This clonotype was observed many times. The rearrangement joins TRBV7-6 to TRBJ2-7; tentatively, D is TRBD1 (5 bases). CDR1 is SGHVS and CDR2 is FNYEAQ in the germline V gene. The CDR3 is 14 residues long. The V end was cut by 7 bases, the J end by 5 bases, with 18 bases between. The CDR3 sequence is CASTPRTGLHEQYF. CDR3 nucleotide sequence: TGTGCCAGCACCCCCCGTACAGGCTTGCACGAGCAGTACTTC.

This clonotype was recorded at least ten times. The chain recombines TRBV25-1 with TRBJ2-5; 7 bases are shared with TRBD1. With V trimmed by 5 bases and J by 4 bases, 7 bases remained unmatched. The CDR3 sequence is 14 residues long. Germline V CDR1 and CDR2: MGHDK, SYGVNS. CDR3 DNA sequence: TGTGCCAGCAGTCGTTCCAGGGGGTTAGAGACCCAGTACTTC. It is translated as CASSRSRGLETQYF. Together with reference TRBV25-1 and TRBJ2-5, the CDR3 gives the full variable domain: EADIYQTPRYLVIGTGKKITLECSQTMGHDKMYWYQQDPGMELHLIHYSYGVNSTEKGDLSSESTVSRIRTEHFPLTLESARPSHTSQYLCASSRSRGLETQYFGPGTRLLVL.

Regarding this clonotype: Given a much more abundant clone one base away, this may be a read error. CDR3 sequence (DNA): TGTGCCAGCAGCTTGTCGCAGAGCTCCCACAATGAGCAGTTCTTC. Its protein product is CASSLSQSSHNEQFF. This sequence joins TRBV7-2 and TRBJ2-1; no clear D. The CDR3 is made up of 15 amino acids. The germline CDR1 and CDR2 sequences are SGHTA and FQGNSA.

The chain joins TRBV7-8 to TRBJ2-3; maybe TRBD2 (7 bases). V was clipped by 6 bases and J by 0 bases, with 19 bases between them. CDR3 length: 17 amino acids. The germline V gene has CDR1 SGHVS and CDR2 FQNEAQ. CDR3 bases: TGTGCCAGCAGACCCCCTTCGGGGGGCCTAAGCACAGATACGCAGTATTTT. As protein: CASRPPSGGLSTDTQYF.

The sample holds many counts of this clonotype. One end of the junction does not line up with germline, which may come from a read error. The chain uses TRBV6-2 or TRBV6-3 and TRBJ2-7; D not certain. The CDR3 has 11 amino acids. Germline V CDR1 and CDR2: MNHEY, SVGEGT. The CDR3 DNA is TGTGCCAGCCGTTATTCCTACGAGCAGTACTTC. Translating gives CASRYSYEQYF.

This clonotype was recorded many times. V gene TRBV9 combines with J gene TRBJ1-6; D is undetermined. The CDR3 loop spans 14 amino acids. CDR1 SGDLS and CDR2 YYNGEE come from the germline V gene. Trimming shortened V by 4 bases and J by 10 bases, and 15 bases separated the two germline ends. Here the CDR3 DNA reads TGTGCCAGCAGCCCGAGTGGGGTCAACTCACCCCTCCACTTT. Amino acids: CASSPSGVNSPLHF.

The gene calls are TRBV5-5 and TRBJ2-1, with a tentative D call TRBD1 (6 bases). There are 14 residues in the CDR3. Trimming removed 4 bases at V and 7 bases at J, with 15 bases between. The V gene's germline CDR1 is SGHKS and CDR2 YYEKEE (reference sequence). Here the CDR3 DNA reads TGTGCCAGCAGCCGGGTCCAGGGGTTGAATGAGCAGTTCTTC. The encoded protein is CASSRVQGLNEQFF. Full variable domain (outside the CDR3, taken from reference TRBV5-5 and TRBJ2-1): DAGVTQSPTHLIKTRGQQVTLRCSPISGHKSVSWYQQVLGQGPQFIFQYYEKEERGRGNFPDRFSARQFPNYSSELNVNALLLGDSALYLCASSRVQGLNEQFFGPGTRLTVL.

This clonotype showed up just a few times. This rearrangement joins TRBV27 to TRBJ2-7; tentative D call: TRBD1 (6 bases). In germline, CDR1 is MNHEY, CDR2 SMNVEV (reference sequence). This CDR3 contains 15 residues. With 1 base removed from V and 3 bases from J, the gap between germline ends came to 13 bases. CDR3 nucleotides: TGTGCCAGCAGTTTATTAGGCCCAGGGGACTACGAGCAGTACTTC. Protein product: CASSLLGPGDYEQYF.

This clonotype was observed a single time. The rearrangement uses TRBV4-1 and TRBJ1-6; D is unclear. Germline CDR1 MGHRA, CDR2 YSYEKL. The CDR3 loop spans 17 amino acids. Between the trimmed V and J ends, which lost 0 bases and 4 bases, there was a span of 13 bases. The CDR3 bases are TGCGCCAGCAGCCAAGACGAAGGGAGAGGGTATAATTCACCCCTCCACTTT. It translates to CASSQDEGRGYNSPLHF.

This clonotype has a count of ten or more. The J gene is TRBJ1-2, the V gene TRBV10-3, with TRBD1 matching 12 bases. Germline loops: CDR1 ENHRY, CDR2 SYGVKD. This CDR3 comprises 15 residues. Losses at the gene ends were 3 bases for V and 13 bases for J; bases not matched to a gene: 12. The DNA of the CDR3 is TGTGCCATCAGTGACCACGACCGGGACAGGGGGCGAGGCACCTTC. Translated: CAISDHDRDRGRGTF.

The CDR3 spells CASNYLGTDTQYF. Written as DNA, the CDR3 is TGTGCCAGCAACTACTTGGGCACAGATACGCAGTATTTT. V is TRBV27 and J is TRBJ2-3; the D is unclear. Trimming stripped 7 bases from V and 1 base from J, with 9 bases between. The CDR3 runs to 13 residues. Germline V gene lookup returns CDR1 MNHEY and CDR2 SMNVEV (reference sequence).

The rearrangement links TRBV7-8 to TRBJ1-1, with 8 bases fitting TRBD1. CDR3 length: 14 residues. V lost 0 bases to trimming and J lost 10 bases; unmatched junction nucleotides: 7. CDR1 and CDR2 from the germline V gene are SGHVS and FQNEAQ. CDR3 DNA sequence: TGTGCCAGCAGCTTAGCGGGCAGGGGGCAAAGAGCTTTCTTT. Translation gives CASSLAGRGQRAFF.

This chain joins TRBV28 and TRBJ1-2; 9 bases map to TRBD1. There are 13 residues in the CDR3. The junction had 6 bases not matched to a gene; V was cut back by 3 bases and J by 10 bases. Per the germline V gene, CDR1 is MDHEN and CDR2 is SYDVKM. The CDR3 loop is CASSFVRTGVYTF. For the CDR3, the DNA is TGTGCCAGCAGTTTTGTGAGGACAGGGGTCTACACCTTC.